The rows below give T cell receptor beta chains drawn from one sample of a study of T cells after yellow fever vaccination. TCRdb processed the 5' RACE reads anew with MiXCR; each CDR3 protein has one entry. This repertoire shows 250,000 to 400,000 distinct CDR3 sequences, over 3.5% found once; its top ten account for approximately 19%. This sample comprised PBMCs, obtained 15 days after the yellow fever booster vaccination. The source of these receptors is a man aged 18 to 30 who received the YFV17D yellow fever vaccine. The CDR3 runs from the conserved cysteine through the conserved F or W. A D gene is named only where the DNA matches it firmly. Clone sizes are given selectively: once, few, many, or a class where the clone is expanded.

abundance	v_gene	d_gene	j_gene	CDR3nt	CDR3aa
many	TRBV7-3	NA	TRBJ2-4	TGTGCCAGCAGTCCGGGGGTAAACAAAAACATTCAGTACTTC	CASSPGVNKNIQYF
few	TRBV20-1	NA	TRBJ1-1	TGCAGTGTCTCAGGGAGGGTGAACACTGAAGCTTTCTTT	CSVSGRVNTEAFF
few	TRBV20-1	NA	TRBJ2-1	TGCAGTGCTAGGGTCCAGGCGAATGAGCAGTTCTTC	CSARVQANEQFF
many	TRBV5-1	NA	TRBJ1-1	TGCGCCAGCAGCCCGACCCGGCAGAACACTGAAGCTTTCTTT	CASSPTRQNTEAFF
NA	TRBV10-3	NA	TRBJ1-2	TGTGCCATCACATCAGGGGCCGATGGCTACACCTTC	CAITSGADGYTF
few	TRBV30	NA	TRBJ1-5	TGTGCCTGGAGCACAGGGAGCCCGTATCAGCCCCAGCATTTT	CAWSTGSPYQPQHF
many	TRBV10-3	TRBD2	TRBJ2-5	TGTGCCATCAGGGGCGACTCCGGGACTAGCGACATTGAGTACTTC	CAIRGDSGTSDIEYF
many	TRBV7-2	NA	TRBJ2-5	TGTGCCAGCAGCTTAGCGCTTCGGACGGAAGAGACCCAGTACTTC	CASSLALRTEETQYF
few	TRBV4-2	TRBD1	TRBJ2-7	TGTGCCAGCAGCCAAGGCGGGACAGGGACCTACGAGCAGTACTTC	CASSQGGTGTYEQYF
many	TRBV4-1	NA	TRBJ2-3	TGCGCCAGCAGCCGCAAAGGGGGTAGCACAGATACGCAGTATTTT	CASSRKGGSTDTQYF
NA	TRBV3-1	NA	TRBJ1-2	TGTGCCAGCAGCCGGGACGGGTATTATGGCTACACCTTC	CASSRDGYYGYTF
many	TRBV19	NA	TRBJ1-5	TGTGCCAGTAGTGTAGACACCCCGAATCAGCCCCAGCATTTT	CASSVDTPNQPQHF
many	TRBV2	NA	TRBJ2-5	TGTGCCAGCAGCCCCTTGCGGACCCAGTACTTC	CASSPLRTQYF
many	TRBV7-2	TRBD2	TRBJ2-2	TGTGCCAGCAGCACTCAGCGGGGGCCTACGGGGGAGCTGTTTTTT	CASSTQRGPTGELFF
few	TRBV29-1	NA	TRBJ2-1	TGCAGCGTTGACATAGGGGTCAATGAGCAGTTCTTC	CSVDIGVNEQFF
few	TRBV12-3/TRBV12-4	TRBD1	TRBJ2-2	TGTGCCAGCAGCCAGGGACAGGGGGAGATCGGGGAGCTGTTTTTT	CASSQGQGEIGELFF
many	TRBV5-4	NA	TRBJ1-1	TGTGCCAGCAGCTTGAGTAAAGGGTACACTGAAGCTTTCTTT	CASSLSKGYTEAFF
NA	TRBV21-1	NA	TRBJ1-2	TGTGCCAGCAGCACCCCGGGACAGCGGCTTCACTATGGCTACACCTTC	CASSTPGQRLHYGYTF
few	TRBV6-4	TRBD1	TRBJ2-5	TGTGCCAGCAGCCTCCCACGCCGGGACAGGGGGCCCCCAGAGACCCAGTACTTC	CASSLPRRDRGPPETQYF
many	TRBV4-1	NA	TRBJ2-2	TGCGCCAGCAGACCAGACTCCTACGGGGAGCTGTTTTTT	CASRPDSYGELFF
many	TRBV4-3	NA	TRBJ2-2	TGCGCCAGCAGCCAAGACCACAGGGCTTTCAGGGAGCTGTTTTTT	CASSQDHRAFRELFF
few	TRBV7-2	NA	TRBJ2-4	TGTGCCAGCAGCAGGAGACAGGGAGGAAACATTCAGTACTTC	CASSRRQGGNIQYF
many	TRBV7-2	TRBD1	TRBJ1-1	TGTGCCAGCAGTCAACAGGGGGCGGTAAACACTGAAGCTTTCTTT	CASSQQGAVNTEAFF
many	TRBV7-2	NA	TRBJ1-2	TGTGCCAGCAGCTTTTGGGCGCCTAATGGCTACACCTTC	CASSFWAPNGYTF
many	TRBV7-9	NA	TRBJ2-3	TGTGCCAGCACCCCTAGTCCCCCTAGCACAGATACGCAGTATTTT	CASTPSPPSTDTQYF
few	TRBV5-1	TRBD2	TRBJ2-1	TGCGCCAGCAGCCCATCAGTTGGGGGGGGATCCTACAATGAGCAGTTCTTC	CASSPSVGGGSYNEQFF
few	TRBV7-9	NA	TRBJ2-1	TGTGCCAGCAGCGAAGACAACTACAATGAGCAGTTCTTC	CASSEDNYNEQFF
many	TRBV7-2	NA	TRBJ1-6	TGTGCCAGCAGCTTAACCCCCGAGGCCGGAGGGGCCCTCCACTTT	CASSLTPEAGGALHF
few	TRBV10-3	TRBD1	TRBJ2-1	TGTGCCAGCACCACGGACAGGGGTGTCGATGAGCAGTTCTTC	CASTTDRGVDEQFF
many	TRBV5-1	NA	TRBJ2-7	TGCGCCAGCAGCTTGGCGGTATCCTACGAGCAGTACTTC	CASSLAVSYEQYF
NA	TRBV13	NA	TRBJ2-5	TGTGCCAGCAGCTTCTCTAGTGAAGAGACCCAGTACTTC	CASSFSSEETQYF
many	TRBV4-3	NA	TRBJ1-5	TGCGCCAGCAGCCAAAGTGGTGGCAATCAGCCCCAGCATTTT	CASSQSGGNQPQHF
NA	TRBV12-2	NA	TRBJ1-5	TGTGCAAGTCGCTTAGGGCCCCAGCATTTT	CASRLGPQHF
NA	TRBV25-1	NA	TRBJ2-1	TGTGCCAGCAGTGAAAGATTCAGCTCCTACAATGAGCAGTTCTTC	CASSERFSSYNEQFF
NA	TRBV6-1	NA	TRBJ1-5	TGTGCCAGCAGTGTTACAGGAGCCCTCAATCAGCCCCAGCATTTT	CASSVTGALNQPQHF
NA	TRBV12-3/TRBV12-4	NA	TRBJ1-6	TGTGCCAGCAGTTCAGAACCAGGGGTTTCACCCCTCCACTTT	CASSSEPGVSPLHF
NA	TRBV27	NA	TRBJ1-1	TGTGCCAGCAGTTTTCGAGGTTACACTGAAGCTTTCTTT	CASSFRGYTEAFF
few	TRBV5-1	NA	TRBJ2-7	TGCGCCAGCAGCCTCTCGAGTTCGGGGTACGAGCAGTACTTC	CASSLSSSGYEQYF
many	TRBV10-3	NA	TRBJ2-2	TGTGCCATCAGTGATGCCGATACAGGGTGGTCCGGGGAGCTGTTTTTT	CAISDADTGWSGELFF
many	TRBV5-1	NA	TRBJ2-5	TGCGCCAGCAGCTTGGGGACAGCTAGGGAGACCCAGTACTTC	CASSLGTARETQYF
NA	TRBV12-3/TRBV12-4	NA	TRBJ2-3	TGTGCCAGCAGTCCTTCGGTTTCAGTGCGGGGCACAGATACGCAGTATTTT	CASSPSVSVRGTDTQYF
many	TRBV6-5	TRBD1	TRBJ2-7	TGTGCCAGCAGTTACTCGAGACAGGGGTTATGGTACGAGCAGTACTTC	CASSYSRQGLWYEQYF
many	TRBV12-3/TRBV12-4	TRBD1	TRBJ2-5	TGTGCCAGCAGTCCGAACTCCGGGACAGGGGGAGAGACCCAGTACTTC	CASSPNSGTGGETQYF
few	TRBV6-6	TRBD1	TRBJ1-1	TGTGCCAGCAGTCCGCCCCGACAGGGGCGGGGGAACACTGAAGCTTTCTTT	CASSPPRQGRGNTEAFF
few	TRBV7-9	NA	TRBJ2-5	TGTGCCAGCAGCCCATCCCCTGGACACTTCCAAGAGACCCAGTACTTC	CASSPSPGHFQETQYF
few	TRBV30	NA	TRBJ1-1	TGTGCCTGGTCTAACTGGAACACTGAAGCTTTCTTT	CAWSNWNTEAFF
many	TRBV12-3/TRBV12-4	NA	TRBJ2-3	TGTGCCAGCAGTAGGGACGGGTCGTCCACAGATACGCAGTATTTT	CASSRDGSSTDTQYF
NA	TRBV15	NA	TRBJ1-2	TGTGCCACTAACCCGGACGCCTACTATGGCTACACCTTC	CATNPDAYYGYTF
NA	TRBV3-1	NA	TRBJ1-2	TGTGCCAGCAGCCAACCGGGGGATCCCGTCTATGGCTACACCTTC	CASSQPGDPVYGYTF
many	TRBV6-2/TRBV6-3	NA	TRBJ2-6	TGTGCCAGCAGTTGGGACTCTGGGGCCAACGTCCTGACTTTC	CASSWDSGANVLTF
few	TRBV5-1	NA	TRBJ1-5	TGCGCCAGCAGCACCCCACGGGGGCGAAATCAGCCCCAGCATTTT	CASSTPRGRNQPQHF
many	TRBV6-2/TRBV6-3	NA	TRBJ1-1	TGTGCCAGCAGTTCCCAGGGGTTCACTGAAGCTTTCTTT	CASSSQGFTEAFF
few	TRBV10-1	TRBD1	TRBJ2-5	TGCGCCAGCAGCGACAGGGTTGAATGGGAGACCCAGTACTTC	CASSDRVEWETQYF
few	TRBV28	NA	TRBJ2-5	TGTGCCAGCAGTTCGGTCCCTAGGGATCAAGAGACCCAGTACTTC	CASSSVPRDQETQYF
few	TRBV6-6	TRBD1	TRBJ2-5	TGTGCCAGCAGGGAACAGGGGATAGGGGAGACCCAGTACTTC	CASREQGIGETQYF
many	TRBV5-1	NA	TRBJ2-7	TGCGCCAGCAGCATTGACCTGGAAACCCACGAGCAGTACTTC	CASSIDLETHEQYF
few	TRBV12-3/TRBV12-4	NA	TRBJ2-1	TGTGCCAGCGGCAAAATGAGGCAGTTCTTC	CASGKMRQFF
many	TRBV10-3	NA	TRBJ2-7	TGTGCCATCAGTGGACGGACAGCGTCGTCCTACGAGCAGTACTTC	CAISGRTASSYEQYF